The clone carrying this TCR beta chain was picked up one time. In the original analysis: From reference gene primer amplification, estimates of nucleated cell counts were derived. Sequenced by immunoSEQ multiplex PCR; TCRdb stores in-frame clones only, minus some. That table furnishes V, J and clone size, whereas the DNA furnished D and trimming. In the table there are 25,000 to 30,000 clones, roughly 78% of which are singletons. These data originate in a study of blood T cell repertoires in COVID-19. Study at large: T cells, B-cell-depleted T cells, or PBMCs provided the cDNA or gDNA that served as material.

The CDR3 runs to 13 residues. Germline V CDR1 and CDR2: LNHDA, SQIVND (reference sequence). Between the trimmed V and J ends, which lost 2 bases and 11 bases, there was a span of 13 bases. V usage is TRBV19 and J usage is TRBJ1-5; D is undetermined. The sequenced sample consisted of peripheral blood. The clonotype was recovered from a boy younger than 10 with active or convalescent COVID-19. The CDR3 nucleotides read TGTGCCAGTAGTATAACAGCAAAGGTGTCCCAGCATTTT. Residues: CASSITAKVSQHF.